This T cell receptor (beta chain) originates from a study of T cells in Graves' hyperthyroidism and ophthalmopathy. The junction had 13 bases not matched to a gene; V was cut back by 3 bases and J by 6 bases. Germline loops: CDR1 DFQATT, CDR2 SNEGSKA (reference sequence). The CDR3 extends over 15 amino acids. Amplified TCR beta CDR3 regions derived from RNA transcripts. First-round RT-PCR of the TCR CDR3 relied on the HTBI primer set. TCRdb re-analysed the multiplex PCR reads in MiXCR, keeping a single row per CDR3 protein. The sample holds approximately 600,000 distinct CDR3 sequences, 20% seen once. This clonotype was seen many times.

What was sequenced was blood. The genes are TRBV20-1 and TRBJ1-1; 7 positions agree with TRBD1. The sequence was obtained from a man between 25 and 39 years old with Graves' ophthalmopathy. The CDR3 nucleotides are TGCAGTGCTAGTCCCCTCCCCGGGACAGCCCCTGAAGCTTTCTTT. Translated: CSASPLPGTAPEAFF.